What follows are 17 T cell receptor beta chains derived from one specimen sequenced in a study of T cell responses to AZD1222 COVID-19 vaccine. Sequenced by immunoSEQ multiplex PCR; TCRdb stores in-frame clones only, minus some. Of around 84,000 clones listed, about 91% are singletons. Sequenced material: peripheral blood, taken on day 0 of MenACWY control vaccination. These receptors all stem from an adult in good health.

This clone was seen a few times. The chain combines TRBV7-2 with TRBJ2-7; D is uncertain. The CDR3 runs 14 residues. CDR1 is SGHTA, CDR2 FQGNSA, per germline. Trimming left V 5 bases short and J 2 bases short, with 13 bases between. CDR3 sequence: CASSIMDGPYEQYF. The DNA of the CDR3 is TGTGCCAGCAGCATCATGGACGGACCCTACGAGCAGTACTTC.

This chain joins TRBV28 and TRBJ1-2; 10 nucleotides align to TRBD1. Losses at the gene ends were 6 bases for V and 5 bases for J; bases not matched to a gene: 6. CDR1 is MDHEN and CDR2 is SYDVKM in the germline V gene. CDR3 length: 14 residues. CDR3 amino acids: CASSPTGGGYGYTF. The CDR3 DNA sequence: TGTGCCAGCAGCCCGACAGGGGGCGGGTATGGCTACACCTTC.

V usage is TRBV5-1 and J usage is TRBJ2-5; 15 bases fit TRBD2. This CDR3 spans 17 amino acids. V trimming: 0 bases; J trimming: 5 bases; junction bases outside the gene matches: 5. Germline-derived CDR1 and CDR2 are SGHRS and YFSETQ. The CDR3 region has the DNA TGCGCCAGCAGCTTGGGGACTAGCGGGAGGGCGGAGGAGACCCAGTACTTC. As protein: CASSLGTSGRAEETQYF. The full variable domain, in which reference TRBV5-1 and TRBJ2-5 provide the parts outside the CDR3, is KAGVTQTPRYLIKTRGQQVTLSCSPISGHRSVSWYQQTPGQGLQFLFEYFSETQRNKGNFPGRFSGRQFSNSRSEMNVSTLELGDSALYLCASSLGTSGRAEETQYFGPGTRLLVL.

The chain combines TRBV5-1 with TRBJ1-2, with a possible D match to TRBD1 (5 bases). The germline gives CDR1 SGHRS, CDR2 YFSETQ. V lost 0 bases, J lost 4 bases, and 13 bases lay in between. This CDR3 is built from 15 residues. CDR3: CASSLADGGSYGYTF. The CDR3 DNA reads as TGCGCCAGCAGCTTGGCCGACGGGGGGAGCTATGGCTACACCTTC.

The rearrangement links TRBV28 to TRBJ1-6, with a possible D match to TRBD1 (5 bases). Trimming took off 1 base at V and 5 bases at J, with 12 bases between the two ends. Germline V gene data show CDR1 as MDHEN and CDR2 as SYDVKM. The CDR3 has 16 residues. Here the CDR3 DNA reads TGTGCCAGCAGTTTATCACCTGGGACGGATAATTCACCCCTCCACTTT. Translated, it gives CASSLSPGTDNSPLHF.

V usage is TRBV5-6 and J usage is TRBJ1-1; D call uncertain. In germline, CDR1 is SGHDT, CDR2 YYEEEE. Trimming took 0 bases from V and 2 from J, leaving 8 bases between them. The CDR3 sequence is 14 residues long. CDR3 coding DNA: TGTGCCAGCAGCTTGGGTGGGGTCAACACTGAAGCTTTCTTT. It specifies CASSLGGVNTEAFF.

V usage is TRBV4-3 and J usage is TRBJ2-3, with TRBD2 identical over 7 bases. V was pared by 4 bases and J by 6 bases, with 7 bases of the junction left unmatched. Per the germline V gene, CDR1 is LGHNA and CDR2 is YSLEER. This CDR3 comprises 14 residues. This CDR3 is CASSPMGGSDTQYF. CDR3 nucleotides: TGCGCCAGCAGCCCGATGGGGGGGTCGGATACGCAGTATTTT.

This chain connects TRBV5-8 to TRBJ1-6, with TRBD1 as a possible D gene (5 bases). The CDR3 spans 14 residues. Trimming took off 3 bases at V and 4 bases at J, with 8 bases between the two ends. Germline CDR1 SGHTS, CDR2 YDEGEE. DNA for the CDR3: TGTGCCAGCAGCTATCGGGGGTATAATTCACCCCTCCACTTT. This translates into CASSYRGYNSPLHF.

The chain joins TRBV7-9 to TRBJ2-2; D uncertain. The ends were cut back, 1 base at V and 7 bases at J, with 7 bases in the middle. Germline-derived CDR1 and CDR2 are SEHNR and FQNEAQ (reference sequence). CDR3 length: 13 amino acids. CDR3 sequence reads: CASSLERNGELFF. CDR3 nucleotide sequence: TGTGCCAGCAGCTTAGAAAGGAACGGGGAGCTGTTTTTT.

V and J are TRBV19 and TRBJ2-3; 7 nucleotides agree with TRBD2. The germline V gene has CDR1 LNHDA and CDR2 SQIVND (reference sequence). The V and J ends lost 8 bases and 4 bases, in that order; junction bases with no gene match: 9. The length of the CDR3 is 14 residues. The CDR3, as DNA: TGTGCCAGTCGGACTAACCGGGGGGCAGATACGCAGTATTTT. It specifies CASRTNRGADTQYF.

This sequence joins TRBV24-1 and TRBJ1-1, with unresolved D. Trimming took off 5 bases at V and 0 bases at J, with 6 bases between the two ends. CDR3 length: 13 residues. CDR1 KGHDR and CDR2 SFDVKD come from the germline V gene. CDR3 amino acids: CATSAAMNTEAFF. Written as DNA, the CDR3 is TGTGCCACCAGTGCCGCGATGAACACTGAAGCTTTCTTT.

The chain's CDR3 is CASGGDSYEQYF. CDR3 sequence (DNA): TGTGCCAGTGGGGGGGACTCCTACGAGCAGTACTTC. The chain links TRBV13 to TRBJ2-7; 7 bases agree with TRBD2. The CDR3 consists of 12 residues. Germline CDR1 reads PRHDT; CDR2 reads FYEKMQ (reference sequence). V lost 9 bases to trimming and J lost 0 bases; unmatched junction nucleotides: 2. The complete variable domain, with remaining parts taken from reference TRBV13 and TRBJ2-7, reads AAGVIQSPRHLIKEKRETATLKCYPIPRHDTVYWYQQGPGQDPQFLISFYEKMQSDKGSIPDRFSAQQFSDYHSELNMSSLELGDSALYFCASGGDSYEQYFGPGTRLTVT.

J is TRBJ2-1 and V is TRBV27; 8 nucleotides agree with TRBD1. Germline V gives CDR1 MNHEY, CDR2 SMNVEV (reference sequence). The CDR3 spans 15 residues. Unmatched junction bases numbered 6, after V lost 6 bases and J lost 2 bases. The CDR3 sequence: CASRLTGGPYNEQFF. The CDR3 DNA reads TGTGCCAGCAGACTTACAGGGGGTCCCTACAATGAGCAGTTCTTC.

The chain recombines TRBV7-2 with TRBJ2-5, with 7 bases lining up with TRBD1. The CDR3 spans 13 residues. V lost 4 bases, J lost 2 bases, and 1 base stayed unmatched. The V gene's germline CDR1 is SGHTA and CDR2 FQGNSA. DNA of the CDR3: TGTGCCAGCAGCTGGGGACAGCAAGAGACCCAGTACTTC. Its protein product is CASSWGQQETQYF.

This chain joins TRBV5-5 and TRBJ2-2; D is possibly TRBD2 (6 bases). The V end was cut by 4 bases, the J end by 10 bases, with 11 bases between. Germline V CDR1 and CDR2: SGHKS, YYEKEE (reference sequence). This CDR3 has 12 amino acids. The CDR3 DNA reads TGTGCCAGCAGCGGACTACCACCGGAGCTGTTTTTT. Its protein product is CASSGLPPELFF.

The chain carries TRBV7-2 and TRBJ2-1; TRBD2 matches 13 bases. The V gene end was trimmed by 4 bases and the J gene end by 6 bases; junction bases not matched to a gene: 3. Germline V CDR1 and CDR2: SGHTA, FQGNSA. CDR3 length: 15 amino acids. In DNA form, the CDR3 reads TGTGCCAGCAGCTCGGGACTAGCGGGACCCAATGAGCAGTTCTTC. Amino acid sequence: CASSSGLAGPNEQFF. Full variable domain (rest looked up from reference TRBV7-2 and TRBJ2-1): GAGVSQSPSNKVTEKGKDVELRCDPISGHTALYWYRQSLGQGLEFLIYFQGNSAPDKSGLPSDRFSAERTGGSVSTLTIQRTQQEDSAVYLCASSSGLAGPNEQFFGPGTRLTVL.

The chain uses TRBV28 and TRBJ1-2; 7 bases agree with TRBD1. CDR1 is MDHEN and CDR2 is SYDVKM in the germline V gene. The V segment lost 8 bases and the J segment 8 bases; nucleotides outside the gene matches: 17. CDR3 length: 15 amino acids. CDR3 loop: CASRSDRALRSGYTF. In DNA, the CDR3 is TGTGCCAGCCGATCAGACAGGGCGCTTCGGTCGGGCTACACCTTC.